What follows are 24 T cell receptor beta chains derived from one specimen sequenced in a study of blood T cell repertoires in COVID-19. Assay used: immunoSEQ multiplex PCR; TCRdb lists only in-frame clones, some missing. The sample has about 380,000 clones; 90% are singletons. The sample was peripheral blood. These receptors all come from a man younger than 35 with active or convalescent COVID-19.

The rearrangement links TRBV5-8 to TRBJ2-5; D uncertain. Germline loops: CDR1 SGHTS, CDR2 YDEGEE. Trimming stripped 2 bases from V and 0 bases from J, with 14 bases between. The CDR3 consists of 16 residues. Here the CDR3 DNA reads TGTGCCAGCAGCTTCCATTACACAGAGTACCAAGAGACCCAGTACTTC. Amino acid sequence: CASSFHYTEYQETQYF. The full variable domain, rest sourced from reference TRBV5-8 and TRBJ2-5, is EAGVTQSPTHLIKTRGQQATLRCSPISGHTSVYWYQQALGLGLQFLLWYDEGEERNRGNFPPRFSGRQFPNYSSELNVNALELEDSALYLCASSFHYTEYQETQYFGPGTRLLVL.

The genes are TRBV28 and TRBJ1-5; tentative D call: TRBD1 (6 bases). Germline V gene sequence: CDR1 MDHEN, CDR2 SYDVKM. This CDR3 spans 13 amino acids. V was pared by 6 bases and J by 4 bases, with 10 bases between. The CDR3 reads CASRDSPNQPQHF. The CDR3 DNA reads TGTGCCAGCAGGGACAGCCCAAATCAGCCCCAGCATTTT.

This clone occurred a few times. V usage is TRBV19 and J usage is TRBJ1-1; the match to TRBD1 covers 10 bases. There are 14 residues in the CDR3. Trimming removed 5 bases from V and 5 bases from J; junction bases left unmatched: 5. Germline loops: CDR1 LNHDA, CDR2 SQIVND (reference sequence). CDR3 coding DNA: TGTGCCAGTAGTCTCGGGACAGGGGTAACTGAAGCTTTCTTT. It yields the protein CASSLGTGVTEAFF.

CDR3 coding DNA: TGTGCCAGCAGCTCACAGCTTCCTGGAAACACCATATATTTT. Protein: CASSSQLPGNTIYF. The rearrangement links TRBV11-2 to TRBJ1-3; D is ambiguous. Trimming took 4 bases from V and 2 from J, leaving 9 bases between them. CDR3 size: 14 residues. Germline-derived CDR1 and CDR2 are SGHAT and FQNNGV.

The V gene is TRBV28, the J gene TRBJ1-2, with D possibly matching TRBD1 (6 bases). Germline V gene lookup returns CDR1 MDHEN and CDR2 SYDVKM. Between the trimmed V and J ends, which lost 4 bases and 3 bases, there was a span of 12 bases. The CDR3 runs to 14 residues. Here the CDR3 DNA reads TGTGCCAGCAGTTCGGGGGGCCAGGACTATGGCTACACCTTC. As protein: CASSSGGQDYGYTF.

The chain recombines TRBV7-9 with TRBJ1-2; maybe TRBD1 (5 bases). This CDR3 has 16 amino acids. The V end lost 0 bases, the J end lost 0 bases, and 11 bases lay between the germline ends. Germline V lookup: CDR1 SEHNR, CDR2 FQNEAQ (reference sequence). The CDR3 sequence: CASSLAGAVTNYGYTF. The CDR3 nucleotides read TGTGCCAGCAGCTTAGCAGGGGCCGTAACTAACTATGGCTACACCTTC.

This sequence joins TRBV4-1 and TRBJ2-7, with TRBD1 matching 11 bases. This CDR3 has 15 amino acids. Losses at the gene ends were 4 bases for V and 4 bases for J; bases not matched to a gene: 6. The germline gives CDR1 MGHRA, CDR2 YSYEKL. The CDR3 DNA reads TGCGCCAGCAGCCCCACCGGGACAGGGGGTTACGAGCAGTACTTC. It is translated as CASSPTGTGGYEQYF.

This clone has only a few counts. V is TRBV19 and J is TRBJ2-2, with 7 bases aligning to TRBD2. Germline loops: CDR1 LNHDA, CDR2 SQIVND (reference sequence). Losses at the gene ends were 5 bases for V and 5 bases for J; bases not matched to a gene: 11. The CDR3 is 16 residues long. The CDR3 spells CASSPVGGSDTGELFF. CDR3 sequence (DNA): TGTGCCAGTAGTCCGGTGGGCGGGAGTGATACCGGGGAGCTGTTTTTT.

V gene TRBV18 combines with J gene TRBJ2-5; TRBD1 agrees at 10 bases. Germline V CDR1 and CDR2: KGHSH, LQKENI. The CDR3 consists of 15 residues. The ends lost 6 bases at V and 5 bases at J; junction bases unmatched: 9. The CDR3 loop is CASSERQGAAETQYF. Written as DNA, the CDR3 is TGTGCCAGCTCGGAAAGACAGGGGGCAGCGGAGACCCAGTACTTC.

V usage is TRBV4-3 and J usage is TRBJ1-4; the D gene is possibly TRBD1 (5 bases). The germline V and J ends were trimmed by 0 bases and 7 bases, with 9 bases remaining between them. Germline V lookup: CDR1 LGHNA, CDR2 YSLEER. This CDR3 contains 14 residues. The CDR3 nucleotides read TGCGCCAGCAGCCAAGAAGGACACGTTGAAAAACTGTTTTTT. Its protein is CASSQEGHVEKLFF.

J is TRBJ2-7 and V is TRBV2; 7 nucleotides align to TRBD1. The CDR3 length is 13 residues. Germline CDR1 reads SNHLY; CDR2 reads FYNNEI. Trimming cost V 7 bases and J 6 bases; bases outside gene matches: 9. The CDR3 here is CASTRQGLGEQYF. In nucleotides, the CDR3 is TGTGCCAGCACTCGACAGGGATTGGGCGAGCAGTACTTC.

The rearrangement links TRBV4-2 to TRBJ2-7; D might be TRBD1 (5 bases). The CDR3 covers 14 residues. The germline CDR1 and CDR2 sequences are LGHNA and YNFKEQ. The V end was cut by 1 base, the J end by 3 bases, with 10 bases between. The CDR3: CASSQGGAIYEQYF. Here the CDR3 DNA reads TGTGCCAGCAGCCAAGGGGGCGCGATCTACGAGCAGTACTTC.

CDR3 amino acids: CASSSDGRDTGELFF. The CDR3 region has the DNA TGCGCCAGCAGCTCGGACGGGAGGGACACCGGGGAGCTGTTTTTT. The chain combines TRBV5-1 with TRBJ2-2; 8 bases fit TRBD2. Germline V lookup: CDR1 SGHRS, CDR2 YFSETQ. V lost 3 bases, J lost 3 bases, and 4 bases stayed unmatched. CDR3 size: 15 residues. Using reference TRBV5-1 and TRBJ2-2 for the parts outside the CDR3, the full variable domain is KAGVTQTPRYLIKTRGQQVTLSCSPISGHRSVSWYQQTPGQGLQFLFEYFSETQRNKGNFPGRFSGRQFSNSRSEMNVSTLELGDSALYLCASSSDGRDTGELFFGEGSRLTVL.

This sequence joins TRBV6-5 and TRBJ2-7; 7 bases are shared with TRBD1. Trimming took 6 bases from V and 2 from J; bases not matched to a gene: 7. Germline V gene lookup returns CDR1 MNHEY and CDR2 SVGAGI. The CDR3 has 14 residues. CDR3 in DNA: TGTGCCAGCAGCCGAGGGACAGCGACCTACGAGCAGTACTTC. Protein product: CASSRGTATYEQYF.

This rearrangement joins TRBV18 to TRBJ2-3, with TRBD1 matching over 9 bases. CDR1 and CDR2 from the germline V gene are KGHSH and LQKENI. The CDR3 has 14 residues. Unmatched junction bases numbered 3, after V lost 3 bases and J lost 5 bases. The CDR3 loop is CASSPGTGLDTQYF. The CDR3 DNA sequence: TGTGCCAGCTCACCCGGGACAGGGCTAGATACGCAGTATTTT.

The chain is built from TRBV5-1 and TRBJ2-1; D ambiguous. V lost 4 bases and J 0 bases, leaving 14 bases between the germline ends. The CDR3 extends over 16 amino acids. Germline V lookup: CDR1 SGHRS, CDR2 YFSETQ. The CDR3 coding sequence is TGCGCCAGCAGCGGATGGGCCGAGAGCTCCTACAATGAGCAGTTCTTC. Translation gives CASSGWAESSYNEQFF.

This clone was recorded once. This chain joins TRBV5-8 and TRBJ2-7, with 8 bases that match TRBD1. Germline V CDR1 and CDR2: SGHTS, YDEGEE. This CDR3 is 14 amino acids long. After removal of 0 bases from V and 5 bases from J, the junction contained 4 bases not matched to a gene. The DNA for the CDR3 is TGTGCCAGCAGCTTGGAACAGGGGGTCGACGAGCAGTACTTC. It codes for CASSLEQGVDEQYF.

The chain couples TRBV29-1 to TRBJ1-5; a weak D match, TRBD1 (6 bases). Trimming removed 5 bases from V and 7 bases from J, with 21 bases in between. Germline loops: CDR1 SQVTM, CDR2 ANQGSEA. The CDR3 has 15 amino acids. Written as DNA, the CDR3 is TGCAGCGTTACCAATGCCCTACAGGGTGGGCAGCCCCAGCATTTT. Residues: CSVTNALQGGQPQHF.

The V and J genes are TRBV28 and TRBJ2-2, with 7 bases identical to TRBD1. V gave up 7 bases and J gave up 4 bases; unmatched junction bases: 9. In germline, CDR1 is MDHEN, CDR2 SYDVKM. The CDR3 is 15 residues long. For the CDR3, the DNA is TGTGCCAGCACCGCCAGGGGGTCGGGCACCGGGGAGCTGTTTTTT. Translating gives CASTARGSGTGELFF.

The J gene is TRBJ1-3, the V gene TRBV9; tentative D call: TRBD1 (5 bases). Looked up from germline, CDR1 is SGDLS and CDR2 is YYNGEE. The V end was cut by 4 bases, the J end by 4 bases, with 15 bases between. This CDR3 comprises 15 residues. This CDR3 reads CASSPTGGSGNTIYF. In DNA form, the CDR3 reads TGTGCCAGCAGCCCCACCGGGGGTTCCGGAAACACCATATATTTT.

The CDR3 DNA follows: TGTGCCAGCAGTTTATGGCGGGAGGACTACGAGCAGTACTTC. Translation gives CASSLWREDYEQYF. The rearrangement joins TRBV28 to TRBJ2-7; 8 bases map to TRBD2. Germline V gene sequence: CDR1 MDHEN, CDR2 SYDVKM. V dropped 0 bases and J dropped 3; count of bases not matched to a gene: 1. CDR3 length: 14 amino acids.

The chain is built from TRBV6-2 or TRBV6-3 and TRBJ2-7, with TRBD2 identical over 11 bases. With V trimmed by 7 bases and J by 4 bases, 9 bases remained unmatched. Germline lookup yields CDR1 MNHEY and CDR2 SVGEGT. The CDR3 covers 15 residues. CDR3 sequence (DNA): TGTGCCAGCACCCCGGGGACTAGCGGTAAATACGAGCAGTACTTC. It encodes CASTPGTSGKYEQYF.

The V call is TRBV5-6, the J call TRBJ1-1; D is undetermined. Trimming cost V 0 bases and J 1 base, with 7 bases left between them. The CDR3 covers 14 residues. The germline V gene encodes CDR1 SGHDT and CDR2 YYEEEE. CDR3 coding DNA: TGTGCCAGCAGCTTGGGACACCAGAACACTGAAGCTTTCTTT. As protein: CASSLGHQNTEAFF.

This clone was seen once. The CDR3 DNA reads as TGTGCCAGCAGCGGGGTGTGGGACAGGCAAGAGACCCAGTACTTC. Translation: CASSGVWDRQETQYF. The chain is built from TRBV3-1 (or the pseudogene TRBV3-2) and TRBJ2-5; 8 bases line up with TRBD1. This CDR3 is 15 amino acids long. Germline V CDR1 and CDR2: LGHDT, YNNKEL (reference sequence). V shed 5 bases, J shed 2 bases, and the junction held 7 bases outside the gene matches.